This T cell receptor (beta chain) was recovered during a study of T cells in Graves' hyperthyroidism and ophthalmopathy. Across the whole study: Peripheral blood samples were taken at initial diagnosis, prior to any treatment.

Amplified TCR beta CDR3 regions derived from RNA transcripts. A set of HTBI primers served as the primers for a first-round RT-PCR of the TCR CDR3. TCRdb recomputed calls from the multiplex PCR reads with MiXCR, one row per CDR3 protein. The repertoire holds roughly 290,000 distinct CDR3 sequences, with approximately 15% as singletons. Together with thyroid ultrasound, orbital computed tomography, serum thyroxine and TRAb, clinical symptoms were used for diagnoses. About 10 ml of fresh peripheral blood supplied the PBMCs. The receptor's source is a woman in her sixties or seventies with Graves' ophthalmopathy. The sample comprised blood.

The DNA for the CDR3 is TGCGCCAGCAGCCCAGCCCGGGCGGGCCTTATCACAGATACGCAGTATTTT. Residues: CASSPARAGLITDTQYF. The V and J genes are TRBV4-3 and TRBJ2-3; a weak D match, TRBD2 (5 bases). The V and J ends lost 4 bases and 2 bases respectively, with 19 bases between them. Germline values: CDR1 LGHNA, CDR2 YSLEER. This CDR3 is 17 amino acids long.